This TCR beta chain was sequenced during a study of T cell clusters in autoimmune cytopenias. TRB rearrangements were amplified by touch-down multiplex PCR with mixed TRB-A/B primers. TCRdb reprocessed the multiplex PCR reads and keeps a single row for each CDR3 protein, giving no DNA. Here the sample table reports approximately 16,000 distinct CDR3 sequences. The CDR3 is 14 amino acids. Looked up from germline, CDR1 is DFQATT and CDR2 is SNEGSKA (reference sequence). TRB amplification used 200 to 250 ng of peripheral blood genomic DNA. The same specimen was also included in a second study, on T cell repertoires in aging, cancer and after chemotherapy.

Source material: peripheral blood. The chain employs TRBV20-1 and TRBJ2-7; TCRdb picks TRBD2, but there is no DNA to check that call. This receptor was identified in a human donor in good health. The CDR3 reads CSALLREGLEEQYF.